A single sample gave rise to the 15 T cell receptor beta chains below, sequenced in a study of blood T cell repertoires in COVID-19. Data came from immunoSEQ multiplex PCR; TCRdb stores just in-frame clones and leaves some out. The sample holds roughly 70,000 clones, roughly 78% seen once. Sequencing input: peripheral blood. The receptors originated from a human donor in a cohort sampled during active COVID-19.

This chain joins TRBV5-5 and TRBJ2-7, with TRBD1 matching 10 bases. The V gene's germline CDR1 is SGHKS and CDR2 YYEKEE (reference sequence). The CDR3 contains 15 residues. Unmatched junction bases numbered 8, after V lost 4 bases and J lost 4 bases. Here the CDR3 DNA reads TGTGCCAGCAGCGCGGGGACAGGGGTTGCGTACGAGCAGTACTTC. This encodes CASSAGTGVAYEQYF. Together with reference TRBV5-5 and TRBJ2-7, the CDR3 gives the full variable domain: DAGVTQSPTHLIKTRGQQVTLRCSPISGHKSVSWYQQVLGQGPQFIFQYYEKEERGRGNFPDRFSARQFPNYSSELNVNALLLGDSALYLCASSAGTGVAYEQYFGPGTRLTVT.

The gene calls are TRBV2 and TRBJ2-7, with a tentative D call TRBD2 (6 bases). CDR1 is SNHLY and CDR2 is FYNNEI in the germline V gene. The CDR3 is 17 residues long. Trimming removed 0 bases at V and 4 bases at J, with 19 bases between. CDR3 amino acids: CASSEAEGDRGRYEQYF. The DNA for the CDR3 is TGTGCCAGCAGTGAAGCGGAGGGAGACAGAGGGAGGTACGAGCAGTACTTC. Full variable domain (outside the CDR3, taken from reference TRBV2 and TRBJ2-7): EPEVTQTPSHQVTQMGQEVILRCVPISNHLYFYWYRQILGQKVEFLVSFYNNEISEKSEIFDDQFSVERPDGSNFTLKIRSTKLEDSAMYFCASSEAEGDRGRYEQYFGPGTRLTVT.

The chain joins TRBV9 to TRBJ1-1, with TRBD1 matching 7 bases. Losses at the gene ends were 3 bases for V and 3 bases for J; bases not matched to a gene: 8. This CDR3 comprises 15 residues. Germline V gives CDR1 SGDLS, CDR2 YYNGEE. The CDR3 nucleotides read TGTGCCAGCAGCGGGGGGACAGCGGTAGACACTGAAGCTTTCTTT. This codes for CASSGGTAVDTEAFF.

About this clone: The sample carries other DNA sequences with the same CDR3. The genes are TRBV20-1 and TRBJ2-7, with 8 bases identical to TRBD2. Germline loops: CDR1 DFQATT, CDR2 SNEGSKA (reference sequence). J gave up 1 base and V 3 bases, and 5 bases lay outside the gene matches. The CDR3 consists of 14 residues. The CDR3 is CSASLSSGSYEQYF. In DNA form, the CDR3 reads TGCAGTGCTAGTCTCTCTAGCGGGTCCTACGAGCAGTACTTC.

The chain recombines TRBV2 with TRBJ2-2; TRBD2 matches 14 bases. V trimming: 4 bases; J trimming: 6 bases; junction bases outside the gene matches: 7. The CDR3 has 17 residues. CDR1 and CDR2 from the germline V gene are SNHLY and FYNNEI. CDR3 nucleotide sequence: TGTGCCAGCAGTGGCGGGACTAGCGGGAGAAGTTCCGGGGAGCTGTTTTTT. Protein: CASSGGTSGRSSGELFF. Filled out from reference TRBV2 and TRBJ2-2, the complete variable domain reads EPEVTQTPSHQVTQMGQEVILRCVPISNHLYFYWYRQILGQKVEFLVSFYNNEISEKSEIFDDQFSVERPDGSNFTLKIRSTKLEDSAMYFCASSGGTSGRSSGELFFGEGSRLTVL.

The rearrangement joins TRBV7-2 to TRBJ2-2; 7 nucleotides match TRBD1. The V segment lost 5 bases and the J segment 4 bases; nucleotides outside the gene matches: 7. Germline assignment: CDR1 SGHTA and CDR2 FQGNSA. The CDR3 length is 15 residues. For the CDR3, the DNA is TGTGCCAGCAGCCCCCAGAGGACAGGCACCGGGGAGCTGTTTTTT. Protein product: CASSPQRTGTGELFF.

This clone was seen repeatedly, ten times or more. CDR3 sequence reads: CASSTGTGRYSNQPQHF. For the CDR3, the DNA is TGTGCCAGCAGTACCGGGACAGGAAGATATAGCAATCAGCCCCAGCATTTT. The chain carries TRBV6-2 or TRBV6-3 and TRBJ1-5; 8 nucleotides align to TRBD1. The V segment lost 5 bases and the J segment 0 bases; nucleotides outside the gene matches: 9. The CDR3 is made up of 17 amino acids. Germline-derived CDR1 and CDR2 are MNHEY and SVGEGT.

V and J are TRBV7-9 and TRBJ1-6; D not resolved. CDR1 and CDR2 (germline): SEHNR, FQNEAQ (reference sequence). V was pared by 5 bases and J by 1 base, with 6 bases between. The CDR3 runs 14 residues. This CDR3 reads CASSPGSYNSPLHF. Written as DNA, the CDR3 is TGTGCCAGCAGCCCGGGGTCCTATAATTCACCCCTCCACTTT.

This clone was observed a few times. The chain recombines TRBV7-8 with TRBJ2-7, with 13 bases identical to TRBD2. Losses at the gene ends were 5 bases for V and 2 bases for J; bases not matched to a gene: 9. Germline values: CDR1 SGHVS, CDR2 FQNEAQ. The CDR3 has 17 amino acids. DNA of the CDR3: TGTGCCAGCAGCCGGACTAGCGGGAGCCTCATCACCTACGAGCAGTACTTC. As protein: CASSRTSGSLITYEQYF.

The gene calls are TRBV7-2 and TRBJ2-1, with 10 bases aligning to TRBD2. This CDR3 comprises 17 residues. Looked up from germline, CDR1 is SGHTA and CDR2 is FQGNSA. V dropped 1 base and J dropped 6; count of bases not matched to a gene: 9. The CDR3 here is CASSLEGWASGSNEQFF. For the CDR3, the DNA is TGTGCCAGCAGCTTAGAGGGATGGGCTAGCGGGAGCAATGAGCAGTTCTTC.

This chain uses TRBV28 with TRBJ1-2; 12 nucleotides align to TRBD1. The trim removed 4 bases at V and 4 bases at J, leaving 13 bases unmatched. The CDR3 sequence is 18 residues long. Germline V gives CDR1 MDHEN, CDR2 SYDVKM. The chain's CDR3 is CASSSPTGTGGAVYGYTF. CDR3 nucleotide sequence: TGTGCCAGCAGTTCACCGACCGGGACAGGGGGCGCCGTCTATGGCTACACCTTC.

The chain recombines TRBV3-1 (or the pseudogene TRBV3-2) with TRBJ2-7; 13 bases fit TRBD2. CDR1 is LGHDT and CDR2 is YNNKEL in the germline V gene (reference sequence). The trim removed 5 bases at V and 6 bases at J, leaving 4 bases unmatched. The CDR3 consists of 14 residues. The CDR3: CASSGGLAGREQYF. CDR3 bases: TGTGCCAGCAGCGGGGGACTAGCGGGACGCGAGCAGTACTTC.

This clone was detected a few times. The chain is built from TRBV30 and TRBJ1-5; 7 bases line up with TRBD1. V was pared by 5 bases and J by 7 bases, with 14 bases of the junction left unmatched. CDR1 and CDR2 from the germline V gene are GTSNPN and SVGIG (reference sequence). The CDR3 is 15 residues long. The CDR3 coding sequence is TGTGCCTGGGCCAGATTACAGGGGAACGGCCAGCCCCAGCATTTT. This encodes CAWARLQGNGQPQHF.

In nucleotides, the CDR3 is TGCGCCAGCAGCCAAGATCTTGCCAGGGGAGCCCCAAGCTCCTATAATTCACCCCTCCACTTT. Translated, it gives CASSQDLARGAPSSYNSPLHF. The chain links TRBV4-3 to TRBJ1-6; weak D call: TRBD1 (6 bases). Germline values: CDR1 LGHNA, CDR2 YSLEER. CDR3 length: 21 residues. The V gene lost 0 bases and the J gene lost 0 bases, with 21 bases spanning the gap.

The rearrangement uses TRBV28 and TRBJ2-2; weak D call: TRBD2 (6 bases). The germline CDR1 and CDR2 sequences are MDHEN and SYDVKM. This CDR3 is 16 amino acids long. V lost 3 bases to trimming and J lost 2 bases, with 13 bases between them. DNA of the CDR3: TGTGCCAGCAGTTTGGGAGAGGGACTCAACACCGGGGAGCTGTTTTTT. Amino acids: CASSLGEGLNTGELFF.